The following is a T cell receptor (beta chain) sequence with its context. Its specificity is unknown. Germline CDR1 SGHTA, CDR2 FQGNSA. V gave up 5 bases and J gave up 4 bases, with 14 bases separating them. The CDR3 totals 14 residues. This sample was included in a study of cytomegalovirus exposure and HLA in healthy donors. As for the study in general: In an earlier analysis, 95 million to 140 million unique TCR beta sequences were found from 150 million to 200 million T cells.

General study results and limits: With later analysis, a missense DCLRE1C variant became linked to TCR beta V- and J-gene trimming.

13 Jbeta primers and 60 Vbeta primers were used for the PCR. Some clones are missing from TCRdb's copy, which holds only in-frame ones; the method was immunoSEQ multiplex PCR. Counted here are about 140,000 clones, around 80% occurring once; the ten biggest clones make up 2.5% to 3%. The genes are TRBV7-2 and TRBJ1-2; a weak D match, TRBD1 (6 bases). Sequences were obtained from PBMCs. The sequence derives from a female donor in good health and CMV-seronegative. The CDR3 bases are TGTGCCAGCAGCATAGGGACAAGGCTCTATGGCTACACCTTC. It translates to CASSIGTRLYGYTF. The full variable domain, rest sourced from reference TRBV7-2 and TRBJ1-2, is GAGVSQSPSNKVTEKGKDVELRCDPISGHTALYWYRQSLGQGLEFLIYFQGNSAPDKSGLPSDRFSAERTGGSVSTLTIQRTQQEDSAVYLCASSIGTRLYGYTFGSGTRLTVV.